These T cell receptor beta chains were read from a single sample in a study of blood T cell repertoires in COVID-19. Libraries were prepared by immunoSEQ multiplex PCR; TCRdb keeps only in-frame clonotypes and omits some of them. The table includes about 230,000 clones, roughly 84% detected once. The sample consisted of peripheral blood. Receptor source: a man aged 40-50 years with acute or convalescent COVID-19. Both conserved end residues are part of each CDR3. The order of the fields is CDR3 protein, CDR3 DNA, D gene, V gene, clone size, J gene. The D gene is left open where the match is weak. Part of the rows lack a size; the others show once, few, many or a class for expanded clones.

CDR3aa: CASSLSWDRGQSNSPLHF
CDR3nt: TGTGCCAGCAGTTTATCATGGGACAGGGGGCAGTCGAATTCACCCCTCCACTTT
d_gene: TRBD1
v_gene: TRBV27
abundance: once
j_gene: TRBJ1-6

CDR3aa: CASSQDSGSGNTIYF
CDR3nt: TGCGCCAGCAGCCAAGATTCGGGGTCTGGAAACACCATATATTTT
d_gene: NA
v_gene: TRBV4-1
abundance: NA
j_gene: TRBJ1-3

CDR3aa: CASSVGGTSGMNEQFF
CDR3nt: TGTGCCAGCAGCGTAGGAGGGACTAGCGGGATGAATGAGCAGTTCTTC
d_gene: TRBD2
v_gene: TRBV9
abundance: NA
j_gene: TRBJ2-1

CDR3aa: CASSPSLGDGYTF
CDR3nt: TGTGCCAGCTCACCATCTTTAGGGGATGGCTACACCTTC
d_gene: NA
v_gene: TRBV18
abundance: NA
j_gene: TRBJ1-2

CDR3aa: CSVEGQMNTEAFF
CDR3nt: TGCAGCGTCGAGGGACAGATGAACACTGAAGCTTTCTTT
d_gene: TRBD1
v_gene: TRBV29-1
abundance: NA
j_gene: TRBJ1-1

CDR3aa: CASSLAGAGYNIQYF
CDR3nt: TGTGCCAGCAGCCTAGCGGGGGCGGGGTACAACATTCAGTACTTC
d_gene: TRBD2
v_gene: TRBV7-3
abundance: NA
j_gene: TRBJ2-4

CDR3aa: CSVGQGDYGYTF
CDR3nt: TGCAGCGTTGGACAGGGGGACTATGGCTACACCTTC
d_gene: TRBD1
v_gene: TRBV29-1
abundance: NA
j_gene: TRBJ1-2

CDR3aa: CASSSGRGPNIQYF
CDR3nt: TGTGCCAGCAGCAGCGGAAGGGGGCCTAACATTCAGTACTTC
d_gene: TRBD1
v_gene: TRBV7-3
abundance: few
j_gene: TRBJ2-4

CDR3aa: CASSPQGTSNQPQHF
CDR3nt: TGTGCCAGCAGTCCGCAGGGAACTAGCAATCAGCCCCAGCATTTT
d_gene: NA
v_gene: TRBV6-5
abundance: NA
j_gene: TRBJ1-5

CDR3aa: CASNPGGISYDEQYF
CDR3nt: TGTGCCAGCAATCCAGGGGGCATCTCATACGACGAGCAGTACTTC
d_gene: TRBD1
v_gene: TRBV2
abundance: NA
j_gene: TRBJ2-7

CDR3aa: CASSFITGTGGEDGGGYTF
CDR3nt: TGTGCCAGCAGCTTTATAACCGGGACAGGGGGCGAGGATGGTGGAGGCTACACCTTC
d_gene: TRBD1
v_gene: TRBV7-2
abundance: NA
j_gene: TRBJ1-2

CDR3aa: CASSPSTGSPYNEQFF
CDR3nt: TGTGCCAGCAGTCCTTCGACAGGGTCCCCCTACAATGAGCAGTTCTTC
d_gene: TRBD1
v_gene: TRBV28
abundance: NA
j_gene: TRBJ2-1

CDR3aa: CASSSAGPLLRGSPLHF
CDR3nt: TGTGCCAGCAGCTCCGCCGGCCCTTTACTTCGGGGATCACCCCTCCACTTT
d_gene: NA
v_gene: TRBV11-2
abundance: NA
j_gene: TRBJ1-6

CDR3aa: CASRRTGGADTQYF
CDR3nt: TGTGCCAGCAGAAGGACAGGGGGCGCAGATACGCAGTATTTT
d_gene: TRBD1
v_gene: TRBV6-5
abundance: NA
j_gene: TRBJ2-3

CDR3aa: CAISEGGTNEKLFF
CDR3nt: TGTGCCATCAGTGAGGGGGGGACTAATGAAAAACTGTTTTTT
d_gene: NA
v_gene: TRBV10-3
abundance: NA
j_gene: TRBJ1-4

CDR3aa: CASSPTGGFPYEQYF
CDR3nt: TGTGCCAGCAGCCCGACAGGGGGCTTCCCTTACGAGCAGTACTTC
d_gene: TRBD1
v_gene: TRBV14
abundance: NA
j_gene: TRBJ2-7

CDR3aa: CASSRDRGTFEKLFF
CDR3nt: TGTGCCAGTAGTAGGGACAGGGGGACTTTCGAAAAACTGTTTTTT
d_gene: TRBD1
v_gene: TRBV19
abundance: NA
j_gene: TRBJ1-4

CDR3aa: CASSQDLAGWSGELFF
CDR3nt: TGCGCCAGCAGCCAAGATTTGGCAGGGTGGTCCGGGGAGCTGTTTTTT
d_gene: NA
v_gene: TRBV4-3
abundance: NA
j_gene: TRBJ2-2

CDR3aa: CASSLWTGASEKLFF
CDR3nt: TGTGCCAGCAGCCTATGGACAGGGGCGAGTGAAAAACTGTTTTTT
d_gene: TRBD1
v_gene: TRBV5-5
abundance: NA
j_gene: TRBJ1-4

CDR3aa: CASRGLGEQYF
CDR3nt: TGTGCCAGTAGGGGCTTGGGCGAGCAGTACTTC
d_gene: NA
v_gene: TRBV19
abundance: few
j_gene: TRBJ2-7

CDR3aa: CASSYQSVDSGVSTDTQYF
CDR3nt: TGTGCCAGCAGTTACCAATCCGTGGATAGCGGGGTGAGCACAGATACGCAGTATTTT
d_gene: TRBD2
v_gene: TRBV6-2/TRBV6-3
abundance: NA
j_gene: TRBJ2-3

CDR3aa: CASSVPPEGANTGELFF
CDR3nt: TGTGCCAGCAGCGTGCCTCCTGAGGGGGCGAACACCGGGGAGCTGTTTTTT
d_gene: NA
v_gene: TRBV9
abundance: NA
j_gene: TRBJ2-2

CDR3aa: CASGQSLSGGSRTQYF
CDR3nt: TGTGCTAGTGGTCAATCTCTAAGCGGGGGGTCAAGGACCCAGTACTTC
d_gene: TRBD2
v_gene: TRBV12-5
abundance: once
j_gene: TRBJ2-5

CDR3aa: CASSSWTGPSYEQYF
CDR3nt: TGCGCCAGCAGCTCATGGACAGGGCCATCCTACGAGCAGTACTTC
d_gene: TRBD1
v_gene: TRBV5-1
abundance: few
j_gene: TRBJ2-7

CDR3aa: CASTSGQGLYSNQPQHF
CDR3nt: TGTGCCTCAACCTCGGGACAGGGACTATATAGCAATCAGCCCCAGCATTTT
d_gene: TRBD1
v_gene: TRBV2
abundance: NA
j_gene: TRBJ1-5

CDR3aa: CATIVLPGQTYEAFF
CDR3nt: TGTGCCACCATCGTTTTACCGGGACAGACTTATGAAGCTTTCTTT
d_gene: TRBD1
v_gene: TRBV6-5
abundance: once
j_gene: TRBJ1-1

CDR3aa: CASSFHRPNYGYTF
CDR3nt: TGTGCCAGCAGTTTCCACAGACCTAACTATGGCTACACCTTC
d_gene: NA
v_gene: TRBV27
abundance: NA
j_gene: TRBJ1-2

CDR3aa: CASSRPSNSYNEQFF
CDR3nt: TGCGCCAGCAGCCGCCCTAGTAACTCCTACAATGAGCAGTTCTTC
d_gene: NA
v_gene: TRBV4-1
abundance: NA
j_gene: TRBJ2-1

CDR3aa: CSASLGSGGRRYSTDTQYF
CDR3nt: TGCAGTGCTAGTTTAGGTAGCGGGGGCCGGCGATATAGCACAGATACGCAGTATTTT
d_gene: TRBD2
v_gene: TRBV20-1
abundance: few
j_gene: TRBJ2-3

CDR3aa: CASSLYGTGAYEQYF
CDR3nt: TGTGCCAGCAGCTTGTATGGGACAGGGGCCTACGAGCAGTACTTC
d_gene: TRBD1
v_gene: TRBV5-6
abundance: once
j_gene: TRBJ2-7

CDR3aa: CASSVMTGSTIYF
CDR3nt: TGCGCCAGCAGCGTCATGACAGGGAGCACCATATATTTT
d_gene: TRBD1
v_gene: TRBV5-1
abundance: NA
j_gene: TRBJ1-3

CDR3aa: CASSAGQGRNEQFF
CDR3nt: TGTGCCAGCAGCGCGGGACAGGGTCGGAATGAGCAGTTCTTC
d_gene: TRBD1
v_gene: TRBV11-3
abundance: NA
j_gene: TRBJ2-1

CDR3aa: CASSYNTNEQYF
CDR3nt: TGTGCCAGCAGTTATAATACTAACGAGCAGTACTTC
d_gene: NA
v_gene: TRBV6-2/TRBV6-3
abundance: NA
j_gene: TRBJ2-7

CDR3aa: CASRGQGATYNSPLHF
CDR3nt: TGTGCCAGCAGGGGACAGGGGGCCACCTATAATTCACCCCTCCACTTT
d_gene: TRBD1
v_gene: TRBV3-1/TRBV3-2
abundance: NA
j_gene: TRBJ1-6

CDR3aa: CASSQEGLAGGSTGELFF
CDR3nt: TGCGCCAGCAGCCAAGAGGGACTAGCGGGGGGGAGCACCGGGGAGCTGTTTTTT
d_gene: TRBD2
v_gene: TRBV4-1
abundance: NA
j_gene: TRBJ2-2

CDR3aa: CASSPAGRSTDTQYF
CDR3nt: TGTGCCAGCAGCCCAGCGGGGCGAAGCACAGATACGCAGTATTTT
d_gene: TRBD2
v_gene: TRBV27
abundance: NA
j_gene: TRBJ2-3

CDR3aa: CASSLGTGEWTEAFF
CDR3nt: TGTGCCAGCAGCTTGGGGACAGGCGAGTGGACTGAAGCTTTCTTT
d_gene: TRBD1
v_gene: TRBV5-8
abundance: once
j_gene: TRBJ1-1

CDR3aa: CASTRGEKNSPLHF
CDR3nt: TGCGCCAGCACCAGGGGGGAGAAGAATTCACCCCTCCACTTT
d_gene: TRBD1
v_gene: TRBV5-1
abundance: NA
j_gene: TRBJ1-6

CDR3aa: CASSKGIYEQYF
CDR3nt: TGTGCCAGCAGCAAGGGGATCTACGAGCAGTACTTC
d_gene: NA
v_gene: TRBV28
abundance: NA
j_gene: TRBJ2-7

CDR3aa: CASSPRTGADYGYTF
CDR3nt: TGTGCCAGCAGCCCTCGGACAGGGGCGGACTATGGCTACACCTTC
d_gene: TRBD1
v_gene: TRBV3-1/TRBV3-2
abundance: NA
j_gene: TRBJ1-2

CDR3aa: CASSFPGQGARNSPLHF
CDR3nt: TGTGCCAGCAGTTTTCCAGGACAGGGGGCCAGGAATTCACCCCTCCACTTT
d_gene: TRBD1
v_gene: TRBV28
abundance: NA
j_gene: TRBJ1-6

CDR3aa: CASSLLGASGGVNEQFF
CDR3nt: TGTGCCAGCAGTTTATTAGGTGCTAGCGGGGGGGTCAATGAGCAGTTCTTC
d_gene: TRBD2
v_gene: TRBV27
abundance: NA
j_gene: TRBJ2-1

CDR3aa: CASSAAAGSSEKLFF
CDR3nt: TGTGCCAGCAGCGCTGCAGCGGGTTCTTCTGAAAAACTGTTTTTT
d_gene: NA
v_gene: TRBV9
abundance: NA
j_gene: TRBJ1-4

CDR3aa: CSVVQQGARYGYTF
CDR3nt: TGCAGCGTTGTTCAACAGGGGGCAAGGTATGGCTACACCTTC
d_gene: TRBD1
v_gene: TRBV29-1
abundance: once
j_gene: TRBJ1-2

CDR3aa: CASSELGQAYEQYF
CDR3nt: TGTGCCAGCAGTGAACTGGGACAGGCCTACGAGCAGTACTTC
d_gene: TRBD1
v_gene: TRBV6-1
abundance: few
j_gene: TRBJ2-7

CDR3aa: CASRQGAKNTEAFF
CDR3nt: TGTGCCAGCAGACAGGGGGCAAAGAACACTGAAGCTTTCTTT
d_gene: TRBD1
v_gene: TRBV6-5
abundance: once
j_gene: TRBJ1-1

CDR3aa: CASSYLAGGTDTQYF
CDR3nt: TGCGCCAGCAGCTATCTAGCGGGGGGGACAGATACGCAGTATTTT
d_gene: TRBD2
v_gene: TRBV5-1
abundance: NA
j_gene: TRBJ2-3

CDR3aa: CASTVRENTEAFF
CDR3nt: TGTGCCAGCACCGTACGCGAGAACACTGAAGCTTTCTTT
d_gene: NA
v_gene: TRBV11-2
abundance: NA
j_gene: TRBJ1-1

CDR3aa: CASSPRPDSYSGNTIYF
CDR3nt: TGTGCCAGCAGCCCCCGACCCGACAGCTACTCTGGAAACACCATATATTTT
d_gene: NA
v_gene: TRBV9
abundance: NA
j_gene: TRBJ1-3

CDR3aa: CASSSTEYQGEKLFF
CDR3nt: TGTGCCAGCAGCTCCACGGAATATCAGGGTGAAAAACTGTTTTTT
d_gene: NA
v_gene: TRBV7-9
abundance: NA
j_gene: TRBJ1-4

CDR3aa: CATSRGAGGYTF
CDR3nt: TGTGCCACCAGCAGAGGCGCCGGTGGCTACACCTTC
d_gene: NA
v_gene: TRBV15
abundance: NA
j_gene: TRBJ1-2

CDR3aa: CASSRGVIGTF
CDR3nt: TGTGCCAGCAGCCGCGGGGTTATAGGCACCTTC
d_gene: NA
v_gene: TRBV7-9
abundance: few
j_gene: TRBJ1-2

CDR3aa: CASSLGQGETQYF
CDR3nt: TGTGCCAGCAGCCTCGGACAGGGCGAGACCCAGTACTTC
d_gene: TRBD1
v_gene: TRBV11-2
abundance: NA
j_gene: TRBJ2-5

CDR3aa: CASSQGQGENTEAFF
CDR3nt: TGTGCCAGCAGCCAAGGACAGGGGGAGAACACTGAAGCTTTCTTT
d_gene: TRBD1
v_gene: TRBV14
abundance: NA
j_gene: TRBJ1-1